This TCR beta chain was sequenced in a study of regulatory T cells in long-lasting Graves disease. The time point denotes: newly diagnosed GD, antithyroid drugs for less than 3 months. PBMCs provided the RNA from which the TCR library was made. Looked up from germline, CDR1 is MDHEN and CDR2 is SYDVKM. This CDR3 has 15 residues. Trimming pared 2 bases from V and 4 bases from J, leaving 14 bases between. Construction of TCR beta libraries relied on iRepertoire HTBI primers and on Arm-PCR targeting CDR3 regions. Each CDR3 protein gets one entry after TCRdb re-called the multiplex PCR reads with MiXCR. Among around 500,000 distinct CDR3 sequences listed, around 15% were seen once. Only a few counts were recorded for this clonotype. In addition, the sample was reused for a study of T cells in Graves' hyperthyroidism and ophthalmopathy.

The chain uses TRBV28 and TRBJ1-2; D not resolved. Source: peripheral blood mononuclear cells (PBMCs), taken at new diagnosis, from a patient treated with antithyroid drugs. This TCR was recovered from a woman aged 35-65 years with Graves disease. The CDR3 here is CASSLSSTAPYGYTF. The CDR3 DNA follows: TGTGCCAGCAGTTTAAGTTCCACGGCACCCTATGGCTACACCTTC.